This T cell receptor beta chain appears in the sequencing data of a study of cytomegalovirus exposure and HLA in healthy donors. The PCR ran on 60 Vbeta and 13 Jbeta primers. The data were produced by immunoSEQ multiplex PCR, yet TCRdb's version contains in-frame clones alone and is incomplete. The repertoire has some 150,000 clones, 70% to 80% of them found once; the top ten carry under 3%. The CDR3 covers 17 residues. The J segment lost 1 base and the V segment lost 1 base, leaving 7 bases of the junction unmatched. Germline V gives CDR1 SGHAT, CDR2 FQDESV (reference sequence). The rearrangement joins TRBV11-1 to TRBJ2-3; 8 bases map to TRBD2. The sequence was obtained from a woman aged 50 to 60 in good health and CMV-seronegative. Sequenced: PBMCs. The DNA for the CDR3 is TGTGCCAGCAGCTTAGGGGGAGCGGGAGCGGGCACAGATACGCAGTATTTT. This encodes CASSLGGAGAGTDTQYF. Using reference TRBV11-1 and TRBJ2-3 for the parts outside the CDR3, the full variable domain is EAEVAQSPRYKITEKSQAVAFWCDPISGHATLYWYRQILGQGPELLVQFQDESVVDDSQLPKDRFSAERLKGVDSTLKIQPAELGDSAMYLCASSLGGAGAGTDTQYFGPGTRLTVL.